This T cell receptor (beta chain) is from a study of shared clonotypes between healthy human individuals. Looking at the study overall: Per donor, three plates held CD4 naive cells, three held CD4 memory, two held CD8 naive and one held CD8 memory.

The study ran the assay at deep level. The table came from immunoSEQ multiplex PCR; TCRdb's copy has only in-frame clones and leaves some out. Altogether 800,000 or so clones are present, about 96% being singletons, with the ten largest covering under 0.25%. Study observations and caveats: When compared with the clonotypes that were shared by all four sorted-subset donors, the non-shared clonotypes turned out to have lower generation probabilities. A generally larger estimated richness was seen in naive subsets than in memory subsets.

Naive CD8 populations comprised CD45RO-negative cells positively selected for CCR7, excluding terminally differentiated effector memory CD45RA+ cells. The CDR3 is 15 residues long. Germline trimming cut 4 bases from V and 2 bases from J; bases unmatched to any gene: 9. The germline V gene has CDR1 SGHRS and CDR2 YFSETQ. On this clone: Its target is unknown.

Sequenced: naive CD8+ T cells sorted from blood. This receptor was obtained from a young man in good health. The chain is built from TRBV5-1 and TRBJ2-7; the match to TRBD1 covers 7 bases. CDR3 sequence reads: CASSIGQDYTYEQYF. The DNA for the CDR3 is TGCGCCAGCAGCATCGGACAGGATTATACCTACGAGCAGTACTTC.